This T cell receptor (beta chain) originates from a study of multiple sclerosis patients with progressive multifocal leukoencephalopathy. About this clone: Its target is unknown.

Time point noted: before natalizumab initiation. Every listed patient previously received interferon beta; all PML patients were women. Before the first natalizumab infusion, T0 blood samples were taken. The CDR3 is made up of 13 amino acids. V lost 2 bases and J 8 bases, leaving 9 bases between the germline ends. Germline V gene lookup returns CDR1 MGHDK and CDR2 SYGVNS. Method: immunoSEQ multiplex PCR; TCRdb's copy keeps in-frame clones and lacks some. In the table there are around 28,000 clones, 88% of which are singletons. Study-wide results and caveats: In most PML patients, TRB repertoires appeared less diverse by entropy.

Specimen: PBMCs. The chain is built from TRBV25-1 and TRBJ1-4, with TRBD1 as a possible D gene (5 bases). The source of this sequence is a human donor with multiple sclerosis. The CDR3 nucleotides are TGTGCCAGCAGTGAAGGGGCGCGGGAAAAACTGTTTTTT. It is translated as CASSEGAREKLFF.